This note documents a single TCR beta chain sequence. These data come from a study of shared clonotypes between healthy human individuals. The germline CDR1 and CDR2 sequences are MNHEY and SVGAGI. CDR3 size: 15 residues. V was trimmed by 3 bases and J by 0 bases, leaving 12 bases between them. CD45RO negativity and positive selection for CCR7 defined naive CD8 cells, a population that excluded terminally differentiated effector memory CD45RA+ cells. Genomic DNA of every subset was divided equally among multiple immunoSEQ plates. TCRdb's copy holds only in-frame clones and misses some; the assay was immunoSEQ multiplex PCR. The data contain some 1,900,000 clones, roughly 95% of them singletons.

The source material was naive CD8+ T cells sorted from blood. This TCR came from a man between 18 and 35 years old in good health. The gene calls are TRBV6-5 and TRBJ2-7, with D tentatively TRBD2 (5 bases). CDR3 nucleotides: TGTGCCAGCAGTTATTCCGGACTCAGCTCCTACGAGCAGTACTTC. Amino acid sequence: CASSYSGLSSYEQYF.